Only a few counts were recorded for the clone carrying this T cell receptor beta chain. These data are taken from a study of T cell changes during pregnancy in multiple sclerosis. From germline, CDR1 is LNHDA and CDR2 SQIVND (reference sequence). Trimming removed 3 bases from V and 3 bases from J; junction bases left unmatched: 7. The CDR3 runs to 15 residues. Sequencing used immunoSEQ multiplex PCR; TCRdb keeps in-frame clones, though not all of them. The sample holds approximately 25,000 clones, about 88% seen once. The chain employs TRBV19 and TRBJ2-7, with 8 bases identical to TRBD1. This receptor was identified in a female donor in good health, enrolled as a control in a pregnancy study. The sequenced sample was CD4+ T cells from peripheral blood mononuclear cells, obtained in the first trimester of pregnancy. CDR3 DNA: TGTGCCAGTAGTATTGCGACAGGGGTGCTCTACGAGCAGTACTTC. It translates to CASSIATGVLYEQYF.